This T cell receptor (beta chain) derives from a study of persistence of HIV-infected CD4 T cells. Cells were stimulated with overlapping HIV-1 Gag 15-mer peptides. Memory cells lacking CD40L and CD69 with high CD45RO were sorted. For at least 4 years, plasma HIV-1 RNA was undetectable (<50 copies/mL). Inclusion required CMV-positive serology and CD4+ counts above 400 cells/uL. V lost 4 bases and J lost 8; bases outside the gene matches: 5. The CDR3 is made up of 13 amino acids. The immunoSEQ assay was version 4, run in survey mode. TCRdb keeps only in-frame clones here, not all; method: immunoSEQ multiplex PCR. The sample carries approximately 39,000 clones, approximately 85% recorded once. Findings and caveats of the study: Rare CMV-responding cells carrying HIV-1 proviruses were not analyzed separately for TCR.

A remark on this clone: The antigen is not known.

V gene TRBV12-3 or TRBV12-4 combines with J gene TRBJ2-3, with 8 bases that match TRBD2. This receptor was obtained from an adult with HIV. The donor label of this sample is uncertain. The specimen comprised cultured CD4+ T cells from PBMCs, sampled from a patient who received antiretroviral therapy. Here the CDR3 reads CASSSTGGGTQYF. The CDR3 coding sequence is TGTGCCAGCAGTTCTACCGGGGGGGGTACGCAGTATTTT.